This is a list of T cell receptor beta chains from one sample in a study of regulatory T cells in long-lasting Graves disease. Each CDR3 protein is one row after TCRdb ran MiXCR on the multiplex PCR reads. Altogether hundreds of thousands of distinct CDR3 sequences are present, over 15% being singletons, with the ten largest covering around 27%. These same data were also listed under a study on T cells in Graves' hyperthyroidism and ophthalmopathy.

This specimen consisted of peripheral blood mononuclear cells (PBMCs), obtained at new diagnosis, from a patient treated with antithyroid drugs. The receptors were gathered from a middle-aged man with Graves disease. CDR3s include the opening cysteine and the closing phenylalanine or tryptophan. The D gene is left open where the match is weak. Expanded clones get a size class; other rows say once, few or many, or leave the size out.

V,J,size,length,D,DNA,CDR3
TRBV5-1,TRBJ2-1,few,14,TRBD2,TGTGCCAGCAGCGATAAACTAGCGGGGGGTGAGCAGTTCTTC,CASSDKLAGGEQFF
TRBV10-3,TRBJ1-6,.,15,.,TGTGCCATCAGTCTACAGGGATTCAATAATTCACCCCTCCACTTT,CAISLQGFNNSPLHF
TRBV2,TRBJ2-5,many,13,.,TGTGCCAGCAGCCGAGGACGGCAAGAGACCCAGTACTTC,CASSRGRQETQYF
TRBV5-1,TRBJ2-2,many,16,.,TGCGCCAGCAGCCCGGCCAGGCCGCGGGACACCGGGGAGCTGTTTTTT,CASSPARPRDTGELFF
TRBV5-1,TRBJ2-3,many,15,TRBD2,TGCGCCAGCAGCTTCAGCGGGGGGGGCACAGATACGCAGTATTTT,CASSFSGGGTDTQYF
TRBV28,TRBJ1-2,few,19,.,TGTGCCAGCAGTTTAATAGGCCGGGACCCCGCCAGGGCTAACTATGGCTACACCTTC,CASSLIGRDPARANYGYTF
TRBV18,TRBJ2-7,many,12,.,TGTGCCAGCTCACCCCAGGCGAACGAGCAGTACTTC,CASSPQANEQYF
TRBV19,TRBJ2-3,.,15,.,TGTGCCAGTAGTATGGCGGCTAGCGGCACAGATACGCAGTATTTT,CASSMAASGTDTQYF
TRBV2,TRBJ2-1,many,13,.,TGTGCCAGCAGTGATCAGGGGTGGAATGAGCAGTTCTTC,CASSDQGWNEQFF
TRBV7-9,TRBJ2-3,many,14,TRBD1,TGTGCCAGCAGCATACAGGGGGCCCCAGATACGCAGTATTTT,CASSIQGAPDTQYF
TRBV30,TRBJ2-6,few,13,.,TGTGCCTGGAGTGCGTCTGGGGCCAACGTCCTGACTTTC,CAWSASGANVLTF
TRBV20-1,TRBJ1-1,many,13,.,TGCAGTGCTAGCTCAGGTGTAGACACTGAAGCTTTCTTT,CSASSGVDTEAFF
TRBV5-1,TRBJ1-1,.,17,.,TGCGCCAGCAGACGGGGATATTTCCGGGACGCTGACACTGAAGCTTTCTTT,CASRRGYFRDADTEAFF
TRBV6-2/TRBV6-3,TRBJ2-5,many,14,TRBD1,TGTGCCAGCAGTGAAAAGGGACAGGGGAAGACCCAGTACTTC,CASSEKGQGKTQYF
TRBV15,TRBJ1-5,many,15,.,TGTGCCACCAGCACGGGTACGGCGAGCAATCAGCCCCAGCATTTT,CATSTGTASNQPQHF
TRBV27,TRBJ2-1,few,19,.,TGTGCCAGCAGTTCCCTCCCGGGGAGCGGGTCGGTTGGGTACAATGAGCAGTTCTTC,CASSSLPGSGSVGYNEQFF
TRBV2,TRBJ1-5,many,16,TRBD1,TGTGCCAGCAGGGTGTCCGGGACAGGGAGGAATCAGCCCCAGCATTTT,CASRVSGTGRNQPQHF
TRBV12-3/TRBV12-4,TRBJ1-1,few,12,.,TGTGCCAGCAGTTTGGACTACACTGAAGCTTTCTTT,CASSLDYTEAFF
TRBV7-6,TRBJ2-7,once,15,TRBD2,TGTGCCAGCAGCATTGGGACTAGCCGATACTACGAGCAGTACTTC,CASSIGTSRYYEQYF
TRBV6-1,TRBJ1-5,many,14,.,TGTGCCAGCAGACACGGGGCACGCAATCAGCCCCAGCATTTT,CASRHGARNQPQHF
TRBV18,TRBJ1-3,.,14,.,TGTGCCAGCTCACCATTTATTCGGCGGGACACCATATATTTT,CASSPFIRRDTIYF
TRBV6-9,TRBJ2-5,.,12,.,TGTGCCAGCAGTTACGGATCAGAGACCCAGTACTTC,CASSYGSETQYF
TRBV4-1,TRBJ1-6,.,16,.,TGCGCCAGCAGCGAAGGTGCAGGGAGGGGCAATTCACCCCTCCACTTT,CASSEGAGRGNSPLHF
TRBV6-2/TRBV6-3,TRBJ2-7,few,10,.,TGTGCCAGCAGAGGGGGCGAGCAGTACTTC,CASRGGEQYF
TRBV29-1,TRBJ2-5,few,13,TRBD2,TGCAGCGTAAAGCGGGGGGGCTTAGAGACCCAGTACTTC,CSVKRGGLETQYF
TRBV2,TRBJ2-5,few,13,.,TGTGCCAGCAGTGAAGGGACCCTCGGGACCCAGCACTTC,CASSEGTLGTQHF
TRBV7-2,TRBJ1-4,once,15,.,TGTGCCAGCAGCCACCCGGGACTCGATTCAGGGAAACTGTTTTTT,CASSHPGLDSGKLFF
TRBV4-3,TRBJ2-7,.,15,TRBD2,TGCGCCAGCAGCCAAGAGTGGCGGCGGGGGACCGAGCAGTACTTC,CASSQEWRRGTEQYF
TRBV7-9,TRBJ1-4,many,14,.,TGTGCCAGCGGGTGGACGGCAACTAATGAAAAACTGTTTTTT,CASGWTATNEKLFF
TRBV6-1,TRBJ1-5,.,12,.,TGTGCCAGCACCGCTAGCAATCAGCCCCAGCATTTT,CASTASNQPQHF
TRBV10-3,TRBJ2-2,.,16,.,TGTGCCAGTAACAGAGGCGGGCAGTCGAACACCGGGGAGCTGTTTTTT,CASNRGGQSNTGELFF
TRBV28,TRBJ2-4,few,15,TRBD1,TGTGCCAGCAGCCCCATCCCGGGACAGGGGAACATTCAGTACTTC,CASSPIPGQGNIQYF
TRBV6-1,TRBJ1-4,.,16,.,TGTGCCAGCAGTATCTCGGACAGACCGAATAATGAAAAACTGTTTTTT,CASSISDRPNNEKLFF
TRBV30,TRBJ2-5,many,13,TRBD1,TGTGCCTGTTACCGGGACAGGGGCGAGACCCAGTACTTC,CACYRDRGETQYF
TRBV5-5,TRBJ2-5,many,13,TRBD1,TGTGCCAGCACCGAAGGGGGCTGGGAGACCCAGTACTTC,CASTEGGWETQYF
TRBV6-2/TRBV6-3,TRBJ1-1,many,12,.,TGTGCCATCCAGGACAGGAACACTGAAGCTTTCTTT,CAIQDRNTEAFF
TRBV24-1,TRBJ2-3,few,15,.,TGTGCCACCAGTGAGGAGGCAGGTTCCTATCAGGCGCAGTATTTT,CATSEEAGSYQAQYF
TRBV6-1,TRBJ1-1,once,13,TRBD1,TGTGCCAGCAGTCCGGGACAGGCCACTGAAGCTTTCTTT,CASSPGQATEAFF
TRBV4-2,TRBJ2-1,few,18,TRBD1,TGTGCCAGCAGCCAAGTCCAACAACCAGGGGGCTCCTACAATGAGCAGTTCTTC,CASSQVQQPGGSYNEQFF
TRBV2,TRBJ2-1,many,14,.,TGTGCCAGCAGTGAGGGCAGGGGATTCGATGAGCAGTTCTTC,CASSEGRGFDEQFF
TRBV5-1,TRBJ2-3,.,16,TRBD2,TGCGCCAGCAGCTTGTCCGCGGGGGTAACCACAGATACGCAGTATTTT,CASSLSAGVTTDTQYF
TRBV24-1,TRBJ2-1,many,16,TRBD1,TGTGCCACCAGTGACCCCGGGACAGGTCTGGAGCATGAGCAGTTCTTC,CATSDPGTGLEHEQFF
TRBV18,TRBJ2-5,.,15,TRBD2,TGTGCCAGCACTCTTTTCGCGGGGGGGCAAGAGACCCAGTACTTC,CASTLFAGGQETQYF
TRBV7-9,TRBJ2-5,many,14,.,TGTGCCAGCAGCTTAGTGGGTACGGGTGAGACCCAGTACTTC,CASSLVGTGETQYF
TRBV28,TRBJ2-7,many,11,.,TGTGCCAGCACCTTCAGGGGCGAGCAGTACTTC,CASTFRGEQYF
TRBV7-9,TRBJ2-1,many,16,TRBD2,TGTGCCAGCACCCCCCGGGCGGGGGGGCCGCGCAATGAGCAGTTCTTC,CASTPRAGGPRNEQFF
TRBV18,TRBJ2-1,many,11,.,TGTGCCAGCTCACCCCGGGAAGAGCAGTTCTTC,CASSPREEQFF
TRBV20-1,TRBJ1-2,many,12,.,TGCAGTGCTTCGCCGCCAAGATTAGGCTACACCTTC,CSASPPRLGYTF